One sample yielded the 9 T cell receptor beta chains listed below, sequenced in a study of patients and donors after allogeneic stem cell transplantation. TCRdb reprocessed the RT-PCR reads with MiXCR, giving one entry per CDR3 protein. This table holds approximately 170,000 distinct CDR3 sequences, 24% found once. Specimen: blood, either unsorted or a sorted T cell fraction (not recorded which). The origin of the receptors is a human donor who was either an allogeneic HSCT recipient or a stem cell or donor lymphocyte infusion donor (not recorded which). It is not recorded whose cells these are; they may come from a transplant donor.

V usage is TRBV5-1 and J usage is TRBJ2-7; D is uncertain. With 6 bases removed from V and 2 bases from J, the gap between germline ends came to 15 bases. CDR1 and CDR2 (germline): SGHRS, YFSETQ. This CDR3 contains 14 residues. This chain's CDR3 is CASKARVTAYEQYF. As DNA, the CDR3 is TGCGCCAGCAAAGCAAGAGTTACCGCCTACGAGCAGTACTTC.

This sequence joins TRBV6-5 and TRBJ1-1; D is unclear. The V end lost 0 bases, the J end lost 4 bases, and 15 bases lay between the germline ends. The CDR3 consists of 16 residues. In germline, CDR1 is MNHEY, CDR2 SVGAGI. CDR3 DNA: TGTGCCAGCAGTTACTCGAGGCAGGTTCGAATCACTGAAGCTTTCTTT. Translated: CASSYSRQVRITEAFF.

J is TRBJ1-1 and V is TRBV6-5; tentative D call: TRBD1 (5 bases). Trimming removed 0 bases from V and 8 bases from J, with 16 bases in between. This CDR3 spans 15 amino acids. The V gene's germline CDR1 is MNHEY and CDR2 SVGAGI. The CDR3 region has the DNA TGTGCCAGCAGTTACTCGGGACCCGTGGGTGGGGAAGCTTTCTTT. Its translation is CASSYSGPVGGEAFF.

This rearrangement joins TRBV28 to TRBJ2-7; TRBD1 matches 7 bases. This CDR3 comprises 17 residues. Looked up from germline, CDR1 is MDHEN and CDR2 is SYDVKM. V gave up 6 bases and J gave up 3 bases; unmatched junction bases: 17. This chain's CDR3 is CASSSSFYRDRHYEQYF. CDR3 DNA sequence: TGTGCCAGCAGCTCCTCCTTTTACCGGGACAGACACTACGAGCAGTACTTC.

This clonotype has a count of ten or more. The rearrangement joins TRBV9 to TRBJ1-5; D uncertain. Per germline, CDR1 SGDLS and CDR2 YYNGEE. Trimming left V 0 bases short and J 7 bases short, with 11 bases between. This CDR3 has 14 residues. The CDR3 loop is CASSVGGLGQPQHF. CDR3 nucleotides: TGTGCCAGCAGCGTAGGTGGTCTGGGGCAGCCCCAGCATTTT. The full variable domain, with the rest looked up from reference TRBV9 and TRBJ1-5, is DSGVTQTPKHLITATGQRVTLRCSPRSGDLSVYWYQQSLDQGLQFLIQYYNGEERAKGNILERFSAQQFPDLHSELNLSSLELGDSALYFCASSVGGLGQPQHFGDGTRLSIL.

The sample holds a few counts of this clonotype. This chain links TRBV9 with TRBJ2-5, with 14 bases fitting TRBD2. This CDR3 has 16 amino acids. V shed 4 bases and J 1 base; nucleotides not matched to a gene: 3. Germline V gives CDR1 SGDLS, CDR2 YYNGEE. The CDR3 reads CASSSGTSGGQETQYF. CDR3 coding DNA: TGTGCCAGCAGCTCCGGGACTAGCGGGGGCCAAGAGACCCAGTACTTC.

This sequence joins TRBV19 and TRBJ2-7; TRBD2 matches at 10 bases. This CDR3 comprises 16 residues. The V gene end was trimmed by 5 bases and the J gene end by 6 bases; junction bases not matched to a gene: 13. CDR1 and CDR2 (germline): LNHDA, SQIVND (reference sequence). CDR3 nucleotides: TGTGCCAGTAGTCCTTTTTTGCTAGCGGGAGAGGTCGAGCAGTACTTC. Translating gives CASSPFLLAGEVEQYF. Supplemented by reference TRBV19 and TRBJ2-7, the full variable domain reads DGGITQSPKYLFRKEGQNVTLSCEQNLNHDAMYWYRQDPGQGLRLIYYSQIVNDFQKGDIAEGYSVSREKKESFPLTVTSAQKNPTAFYLCASSPFLLAGEVEQYFGPGTRLTVT.

The chain joins TRBV6-1 to TRBJ2-3; the D is unclear. Looked up from germline, CDR1 is MNHNS and CDR2 is SASEGT. V lost 7 bases and J 6 bases, leaving 14 bases between the germline ends. The CDR3 runs to 13 residues. CDR3 DNA sequence: TGTGCCAGCACGCTGGCGGAATGGGATACGCAGTATTTT. This encodes CASTLAEWDTQYF.

This chain uses TRBV29-1 with TRBJ2-5, with 8 bases fitting TRBD2. Germline V gives CDR1 SQVTM, CDR2 ANQGSEA. CDR3 length: 16 residues. After removal of 0 bases from V and 4 bases from J, the junction contained 10 bases not matched to a gene. The CDR3 DNA sequence: TGCAGCGTTGAAGATCTGCCCGGGAGGGCCATAGAGACCCAGTACTTC. Encoded protein: CSVEDLPGRAIETQYF.